The 18 T cell receptor beta chains below come from one sample, sequenced in a study of OX40 agonist ivuxolimab in advanced cancers. The assay was immunoSEQ multiplex PCR, and TCRdb's table has in-frame clones only and misses some. The sample includes about 76,000 clones, about 85% seen only once; the top ten take 3.1%. The source was CD4+ or CD8+ T cells sorted from blood, collected in a trial of the OX40 agonist ivuxolimab. The origin of the receptors is an adult with an advanced solid tumor such as melanoma, head and neck, liver or kidney cancer.

The chain couples TRBV15 to TRBJ2-7; weak D call: TRBD1 (6 bases). The V end was cut by 5 bases, the J end by 0 bases, with 14 bases between. The CDR3 consists of 15 residues. The germline gives CDR1 LNHNV, CDR2 YYDKDF (reference sequence). CDR3 in DNA: TGTGCCACCAGCGGAACCGGGACAACCTCCTACGAGCAGTACTTC. Translating it yields CATSGTGTTSYEQYF.

The chain is built from TRBV5-4 and TRBJ2-2; 8 nucleotides align to TRBD2. Germline assignment: CDR1 SGHNT and CDR2 YYREEE (reference sequence). J was trimmed by 7 bases and V by 5 bases; bases with no gene match: 7. This CDR3 has 14 amino acids. Here the CDR3 reads CASREGLAFGELFF. The CDR3 region has the DNA TGTGCCAGCAGAGAAGGACTAGCTTTCGGGGAGCTGTTTTTT.

This clone was observed a single time. V usage is TRBV7-2 and J usage is TRBJ2-5; D is tentatively TRBD1 or TRBD2 (5 bases each). The J call is doubtful: the DNA matches TRBJ2-7 better. This CDR3 region has 17 residues. Germline CDR1 reads SGHTA; CDR2 reads FQGNSA. CDR3 nucleotides: TGTGCCAGCAGCCCCCCTCCGGGACCCATTGGGAGCTACGAGCAGTACTTC. Its protein product is CASSPPPGPIGSYEQYF.

The chain couples TRBV2 to TRBJ2-6, with 10 bases aligning to TRBD1. With V trimmed by 7 bases and J by 0 bases, 6 bases remained unmatched. Germline loops: CDR1 SNHLY, CDR2 FYNNEI. This CDR3 region has 17 residues. CDR3 amino acids: CASTRTGGGSGANVLTF. The CDR3 DNA reads as TGTGCCAGCACCCGGACAGGGGGGGGCTCTGGGGCCAACGTCCTGACTTTC.

J is TRBJ2-5 and V is TRBV30; D is perhaps TRBD2 (6 bases). The ends were cut back, 6 bases at V and 7 bases at J, with 24 bases in the middle. CDR1 is GTSNPN and CDR2 is SVGIG in the germline V gene (reference sequence). CDR3 length: 15 residues. The chain's CDR3 is CACPTGEDFRGTQYF. CDR3 nucleotide sequence: TGTGCCTGCCCTACGGGGGAGGACTTTAGAGGGACCCAGTACTTC.

Concerning this clone itself: The same CDR3 is also encoded by other DNA sequences in this sample. This rearrangement joins TRBV11-2 to TRBJ1-5; D remains ambiguous. CDR1 is SGHAT, CDR2 FQNNGV, per germline. Trimming left V 0 bases short and J 3 bases short, with 9 bases between. The CDR3 loop spans 15 amino acids. The chain's CDR3 is CASSLDPGSNQPQHF. For the CDR3, the DNA is TGTGCCAGCAGCTTAGATCCCGGTTCCAATCAGCCCCAGCATTTT.

This clone was seen just once. The chain joins TRBV7-2 to TRBJ1-1, with TRBD1 as a possible D gene (6 bases). This CDR3 region has 15 residues. CDR1 is SGHTA and CDR2 is FQGNSA in the germline V gene. V was clipped by 2 bases and J by 5 bases, with 15 bases between them. The DNA for the CDR3 is TGTGCCAGCAGCTTAAGGACTCAGGGGAAAACTGAAGCTTTCTTT. Translation: CASSLRTQGKTEAFF.

This chain joins TRBV29-1 and TRBJ1-1; D is unresolved. Trimming took off 0 bases at V and 3 bases at J, with 8 bases between the two ends. The CDR3 contains 13 residues. CDR1 SQVTM and CDR2 ANQGSEA come from the germline V gene. The CDR3 coding sequence is TGCAGCGTTGAAGATGGGGATTACACTGAAGCTTTCTTT. This translates into CSVEDGDYTEAFF.

The chain employs TRBV9 and TRBJ2-5; no clear D gene. CDR3 size: 15 residues. Germline V CDR1 and CDR2: SGDLS, YYNGEE. The ends were cut back, 4 bases at V and 0 bases at J, with 13 bases in the middle. The CDR3 nucleotides read TGTGCCAGCAGCCCAACCCCCGTTTACCAAGAGACCCAGTACTTC. Translation: CASSPTPVYQETQYF.

The CDR3 here is CASSKGLTSSYEQYF. CDR3 nucleotide sequence: TGTGCCAGCAGCAAGGGACTAACGAGCTCCTACGAGCAGTACTTC. This chain uses TRBV5-4 with TRBJ2-7; 7 bases map to TRBD2. The CDR3 totals 15 residues. In germline, CDR1 is SGHNT, CDR2 YYREEE (reference sequence). Trimming cost V 4 bases and J 0 bases; bases outside gene matches: 7.

The CDR3 spells CASSLAGAIGAEAFF. The CDR3 region has the DNA TGTGCCAGCAGCTTGGCAGGGGCAATAGGTGCTGAAGCTTTCTTT. This chain connects TRBV5-4 to TRBJ1-1, with D possibly being TRBD1 (6 bases). Looked up from germline, CDR1 is SGHNT and CDR2 is YYREEE (reference sequence). V lost 0 bases and J 6 bases, leaving 15 bases between the germline ends. The CDR3 contains 15 residues.

V and J are TRBV18 and TRBJ2-3, with D perhaps TRBD1 or TRBD2 (5 bases each). V lost 1 base, J lost 0 bases, and 8 bases lay in between. Per the germline V gene, CDR1 is KGHSH and CDR2 is LQKENI. The CDR3 sequence is 15 residues long. The DNA for the CDR3 is TGTGCCAGCTCACCACGGGACGTCAGCACAGATACGCAGTATTTT. It codes for CASSPRDVSTDTQYF.

This rearrangement joins TRBV30 to TRBJ1-5; D is unresolved. Germline values: CDR1 GTSNPN, CDR2 SVGIG (reference sequence). Between the trimmed V and J ends, which lost 4 bases and 7 bases, there was a span of 17 bases. The CDR3 is made up of 14 amino acids. CDR3 DNA sequence: TGTGCCTGGAAGGCCGGGATGTTCGGCCAGCCCCAGCATTTT. Translated: CAWKAGMFGQPQHF.

The chain has TRBV10-3 and TRBJ2-7; TRBD2 agrees at 7 bases. Germline values: CDR1 ENHRY, CDR2 SYGVKD. CDR3 length: 15 amino acids. V gave up 3 bases and J gave up 7 bases; unmatched junction bases: 12. The CDR3, as DNA: TGTGCCATCAGTGAAGGGCTAGCGGCCAAAGGGGAGCAGTACTTC. Its translation is CAISEGLAAKGEQYF.

The V call is TRBV5-5, the J call TRBJ1-1; D unresolved. This CDR3 contains 14 residues. Trimming pared 2 bases from V and 0 bases from J, leaving 8 bases between. The germline CDR1 and CDR2 sequences are SGHKS and YYEKEE (reference sequence). CDR3 bases: TGTGCCAGCAGCTTTCAGAGTTTGAACACTGAAGCTTTCTTT. It yields the protein CASSFQSLNTEAFF.

The V gene is TRBV29-1, the J gene TRBJ1-2; 7 positions match TRBD1. Per the germline V gene, CDR1 is SQVTM and CDR2 is ANQGSEA. Unmatched junction bases numbered 16, after V lost 7 bases and J lost 5 bases. CDR3 length equals 15 residues. This CDR3 reads CSAGEGMGQLYGYTF. The CDR3 DNA is TGCAGCGCGGGGGAGGGGATGGGACAGTTATATGGCTACACCTTC. Drawing the rest from reference TRBV29-1 and TRBJ1-2, the complete variable domain is SAVISQKPSRDICQRGTSLTIQCQVDSQVTMMFWYRQQPGQSLTLIATANQGSEATYESGFVIDKFPISRPNLTFSTLTVSNMSPEDSSIYLCSAGEGMGQLYGYTFGSGTRLTVV.

This chain uses TRBV5-6 with TRBJ2-5; 14 bases agree with TRBD2. CDR1 is SGHDT, CDR2 YYEEEE, per germline. This CDR3 is 18 amino acids long. J lost 2 bases, V lost 1 base, and 7 bases had no gene match. This CDR3 is CASSLFGTSGRLQETQYF. CDR3 DNA: TGTGCCAGCAGCTTGTTCGGGACTAGCGGGAGATTACAAGAGACCCAGTACTTC. Looking up the rest from reference TRBV5-6 and TRBJ2-5 gives the full variable domain: DAGVTQSPTHLIKTRGQQVTLRCSPKSGHDTVSWYQQALGQGPQFIFQYYEEEERQRGNFPDRFSGHQFPNYSSELNVNALLLGDSALYLCASSLFGTSGRLQETQYFGPGTRLLVL.

This rearrangement joins TRBV7-2 to TRBJ1-4, with D maybe TRBD1 (5 bases). CDR1 is SGHTA, CDR2 FQGNSA, per germline. With 2 bases removed from V and 8 bases from J, the gap between germline ends came to 15 bases. CDR3 size: 15 residues. CDR3 coding DNA: TGTGCCAGCAGCTTACATGGGGGGAGCGGGGAAAAACTGTTTTTT. This sequence encodes CASSLHGGSGEKLFF. Variable domain in full (rest from reference TRBV7-2 and TRBJ1-4): GAGVSQSPSNKVTEKGKDVELRCDPISGHTALYWYRQSLGQGLEFLIYFQGNSAPDKSGLPSDRFSAERTGGSVSTLTIQRTQQEDSAVYLCASSLHGGSGEKLFFGSGTQLSVL.